This T cell receptor beta chain stems from a study of blood T cell repertoires in COVID-19. About the research overall: Nucleic acid was either cDNA or gDNA, and it came from T cells, B-cell-depleted T cells, or PBMCs.

This CDR3 is 15 amino acids long. With 1 base removed from V and 6 bases from J, the gap between germline ends came to 16 bases. Germline V CDR1 and CDR2: SQVTM, ANQGSEA. Original handling: Counts of nucleated cells, estimated from reference gene primer amplification, were obtained. TCRdb's copy holds only in-frame clones and misses some; the assay was immunoSEQ multiplex PCR. V and J calls and clone size are given by that table; D and trimming were obtained from the DNA. The sample yields 95,000 to 150,000 clones, around 80% seen once. V usage is TRBV29-1 and J usage is TRBJ2-1; perhaps TRBD2 as D (6 bases). The TCR originated in a man between 60 and 75 years old with active or convalescent COVID-19. Sequenced material: peripheral blood. DNA for the CDR3: TGCAGCGTTGAAGGGGGAGTAGCGGAGGGCAATGAGCAGTTCTTC. It yields the protein CSVEGGVAEGNEQFF.